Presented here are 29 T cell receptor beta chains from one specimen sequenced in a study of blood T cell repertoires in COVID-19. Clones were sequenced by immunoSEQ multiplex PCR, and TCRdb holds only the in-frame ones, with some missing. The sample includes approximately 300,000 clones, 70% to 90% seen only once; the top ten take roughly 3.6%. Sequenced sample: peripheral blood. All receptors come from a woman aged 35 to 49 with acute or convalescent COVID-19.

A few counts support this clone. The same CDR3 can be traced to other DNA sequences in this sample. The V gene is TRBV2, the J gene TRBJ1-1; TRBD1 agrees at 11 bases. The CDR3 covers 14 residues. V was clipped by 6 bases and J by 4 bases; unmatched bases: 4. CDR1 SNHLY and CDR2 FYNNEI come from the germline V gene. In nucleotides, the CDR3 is TGTGCCAGCAGCCCCGGGACAGGGGGCACTGAAGCTTTCTTT. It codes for CASSPGTGGTEAFF.

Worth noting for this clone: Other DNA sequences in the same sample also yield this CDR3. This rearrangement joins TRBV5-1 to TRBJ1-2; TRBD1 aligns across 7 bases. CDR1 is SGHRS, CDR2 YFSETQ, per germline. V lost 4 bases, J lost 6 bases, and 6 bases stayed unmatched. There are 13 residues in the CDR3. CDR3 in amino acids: CASSLDRVNGYTF. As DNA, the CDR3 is TGCGCCAGCAGCCTCGACAGGGTGAATGGCTACACCTTC.

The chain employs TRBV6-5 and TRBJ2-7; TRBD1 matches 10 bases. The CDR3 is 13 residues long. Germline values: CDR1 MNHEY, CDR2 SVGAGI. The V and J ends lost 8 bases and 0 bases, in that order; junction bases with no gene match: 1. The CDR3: CASRDRGSYEQYV. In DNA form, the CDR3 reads TGTGCCAGCCGGGACAGGGGCTCCTACGAGCAGTACGTC.

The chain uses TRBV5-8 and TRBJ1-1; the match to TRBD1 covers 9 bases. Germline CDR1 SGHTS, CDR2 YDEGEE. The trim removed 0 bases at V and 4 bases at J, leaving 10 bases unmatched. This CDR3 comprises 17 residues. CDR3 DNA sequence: TGTGCCAGCAGCTTGGAGGGGACAGGGAGGCCGAGCACTGAAGCTTTCTTT. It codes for CASSLEGTGRPSTEAFF. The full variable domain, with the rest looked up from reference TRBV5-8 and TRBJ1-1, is EAGVTQSPTHLIKTRGQQATLRCSPISGHTSVYWYQQALGLGLQFLLWYDEGEERNRGNFPPRFSGRQFPNYSSELNVNALELEDSALYLCASSLEGTGRPSTEAFFGQGTRLTVV.

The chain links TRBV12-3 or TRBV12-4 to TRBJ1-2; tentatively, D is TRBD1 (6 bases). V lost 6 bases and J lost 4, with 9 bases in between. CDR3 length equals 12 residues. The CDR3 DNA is TGTGCCAGCAGCACACAGGGCTATGGCTACACCTTC. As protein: CASSTQGYGYTF.

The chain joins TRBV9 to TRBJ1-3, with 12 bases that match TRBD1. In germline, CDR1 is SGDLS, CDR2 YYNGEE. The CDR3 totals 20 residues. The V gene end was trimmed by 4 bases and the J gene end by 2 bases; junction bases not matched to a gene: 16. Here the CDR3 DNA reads TGTGCCAGCAGCCCTCTTACCGGGACAGGGGGCGAAAGCCCTGGAAACACCATATATTTT. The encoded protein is CASSPLTGTGGESPGNTIYF.

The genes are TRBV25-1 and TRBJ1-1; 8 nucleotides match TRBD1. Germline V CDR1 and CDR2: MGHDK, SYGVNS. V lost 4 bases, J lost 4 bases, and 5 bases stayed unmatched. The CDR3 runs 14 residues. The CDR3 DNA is TGTGCCAGCAGTGGGACAGGGTGGGCCACTGAAGCTTTCTTT. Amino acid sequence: CASSGTGWATEAFF.

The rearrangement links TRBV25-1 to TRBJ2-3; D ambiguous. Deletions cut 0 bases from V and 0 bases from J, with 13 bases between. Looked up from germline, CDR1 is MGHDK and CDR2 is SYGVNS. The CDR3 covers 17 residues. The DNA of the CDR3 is TGTGCCAGCAGTGAATATTTCGCAGAATATAGCACAGATACGCAGTATTTT. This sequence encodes CASSEYFAEYSTDTQYF.

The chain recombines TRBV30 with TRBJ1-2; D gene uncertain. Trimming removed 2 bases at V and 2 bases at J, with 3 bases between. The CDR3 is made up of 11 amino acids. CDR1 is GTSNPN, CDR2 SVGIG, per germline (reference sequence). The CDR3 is CAWSPNYGYTF. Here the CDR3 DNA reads TGTGCCTGGAGTCCGAACTATGGCTACACCTTC.

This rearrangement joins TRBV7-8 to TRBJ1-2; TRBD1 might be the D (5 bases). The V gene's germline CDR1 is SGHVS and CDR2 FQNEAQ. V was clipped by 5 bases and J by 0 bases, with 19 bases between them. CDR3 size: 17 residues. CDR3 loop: CASSQGAGSSANYGYTF. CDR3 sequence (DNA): TGTGCCAGCAGCCAGGGAGCAGGCTCCTCAGCTAACTATGGCTACACCTTC. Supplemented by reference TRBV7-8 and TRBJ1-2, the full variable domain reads GAGVSQSPRYKVAKRGQDVALRCDPISGHVSLFWYQQALGQGPEFLTYFQNEAQLDKSGLPSDRFFAERPEGSVSTLKIQRTQQEDSAVYLCASSQGAGSSANYGYTFGSGTRLTVV.

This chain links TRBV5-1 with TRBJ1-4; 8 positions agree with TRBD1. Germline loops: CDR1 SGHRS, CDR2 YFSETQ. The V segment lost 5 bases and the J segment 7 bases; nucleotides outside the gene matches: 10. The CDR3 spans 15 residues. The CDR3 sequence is CASSIGTGRSEKLFF. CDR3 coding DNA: TGCGCCAGCAGTATCGGGACAGGCAGGAGTGAAAAACTGTTTTTT.

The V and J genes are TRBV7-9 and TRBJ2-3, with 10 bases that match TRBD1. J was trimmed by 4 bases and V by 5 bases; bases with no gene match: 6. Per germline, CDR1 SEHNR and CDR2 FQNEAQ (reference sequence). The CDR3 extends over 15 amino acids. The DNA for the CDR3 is TGTGCCAGCAGCCACGGACAGGGGGGTGCAGATACGCAGTATTTT. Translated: CASSHGQGGADTQYF.

CDR3 nucleotide sequence: TGTGCCAGCAGTTTGAGGGTTAGCGGGGTAAGGACCTACGAGCAGTACGTC. It encodes CASSLRVSGVRTYEQYV. The chain is built from TRBV2 and TRBJ2-7, with TRBD2 matching over 8 bases. This CDR3 has 17 amino acids. The V gene's germline CDR1 is SNHLY and CDR2 FYNNEI. V lost 5 bases and J lost 2; bases outside the gene matches: 14.

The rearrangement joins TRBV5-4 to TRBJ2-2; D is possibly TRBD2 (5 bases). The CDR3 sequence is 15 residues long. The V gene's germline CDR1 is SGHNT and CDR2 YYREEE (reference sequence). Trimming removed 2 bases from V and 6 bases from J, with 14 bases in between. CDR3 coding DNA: TGTGCCAGCAGCTTTAGGGCGGACTCGGCCGGGGAGCTGTTTTTT. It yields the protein CASSFRADSAGELFF.

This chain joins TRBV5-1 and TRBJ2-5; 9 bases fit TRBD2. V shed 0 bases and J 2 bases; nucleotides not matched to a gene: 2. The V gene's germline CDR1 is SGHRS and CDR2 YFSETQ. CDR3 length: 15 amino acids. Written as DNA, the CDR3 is TGCGCCAGCAGCTTGGTGCGGGGGGGACAAGAGACCCAGTACTTC. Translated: CASSLVRGGQETQYF.

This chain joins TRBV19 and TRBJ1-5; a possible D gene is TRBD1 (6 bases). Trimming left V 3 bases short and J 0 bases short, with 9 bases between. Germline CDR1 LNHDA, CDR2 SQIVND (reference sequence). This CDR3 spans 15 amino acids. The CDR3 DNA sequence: TGTGCCAGTAGTATGACAGGTTATAGCAATCAGCCCCAGCATTTT. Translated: CASSMTGYSNQPQHF.

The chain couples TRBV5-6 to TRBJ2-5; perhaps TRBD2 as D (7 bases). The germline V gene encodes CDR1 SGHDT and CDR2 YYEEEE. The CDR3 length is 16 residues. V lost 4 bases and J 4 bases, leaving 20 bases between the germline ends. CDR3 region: CASSSRGGGAGETQYF. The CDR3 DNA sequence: TGTGCCAGCAGCAGCCGGGGAGGGGGGGCTGGAGAGACCCAGTACTTC.

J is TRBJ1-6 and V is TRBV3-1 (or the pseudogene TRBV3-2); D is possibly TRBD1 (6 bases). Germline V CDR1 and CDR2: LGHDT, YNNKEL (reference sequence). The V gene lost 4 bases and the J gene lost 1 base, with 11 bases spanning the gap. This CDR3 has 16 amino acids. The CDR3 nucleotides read TGTGCCAGCAGCCTCTCGACAGGATCCTATAATTCACCCCTCCACTTT. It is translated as CASSLSTGSYNSPLHF.

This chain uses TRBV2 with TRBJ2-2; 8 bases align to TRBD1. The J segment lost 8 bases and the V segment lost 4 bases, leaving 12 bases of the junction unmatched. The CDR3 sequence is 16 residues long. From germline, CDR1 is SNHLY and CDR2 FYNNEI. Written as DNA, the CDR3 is TGTGCCAGCAGTGCTGGACAGGGTGATTTGTATGGGGAGCTGTTTTTT. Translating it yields CASSAGQGDLYGELFF.

The CDR3 sequence: CASSFLTDTQYF. The CDR3 region has the DNA TGTGCCAGCAGTTTTCTCACAGATACGCAGTATTTT. The chain links TRBV28 to TRBJ2-3; D is ambiguous. The germline gives CDR1 MDHEN, CDR2 SYDVKM. V lost 3 bases and J lost 2, with 3 bases in between. The CDR3 length is 12 residues.

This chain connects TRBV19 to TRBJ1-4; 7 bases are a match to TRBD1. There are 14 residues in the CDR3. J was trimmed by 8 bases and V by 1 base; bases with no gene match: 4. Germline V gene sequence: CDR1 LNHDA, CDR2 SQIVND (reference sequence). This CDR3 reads CASSIGQGVEKLFF. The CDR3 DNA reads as TGTGCCAGTAGTATAGGACAGGGCGTAGAAAAACTGTTTTTT.

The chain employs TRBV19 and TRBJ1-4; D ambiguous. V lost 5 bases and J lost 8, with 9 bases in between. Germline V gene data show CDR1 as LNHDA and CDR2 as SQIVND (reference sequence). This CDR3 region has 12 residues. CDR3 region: CASSLTAEKLFF. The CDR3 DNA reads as TGTGCCAGTAGTCTCACCGCGGAAAAACTGTTTTTT.

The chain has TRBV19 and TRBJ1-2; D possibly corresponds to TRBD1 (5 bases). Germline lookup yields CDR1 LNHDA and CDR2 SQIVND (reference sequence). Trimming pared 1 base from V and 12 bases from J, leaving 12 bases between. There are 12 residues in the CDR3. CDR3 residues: CASSIGQGSNTF. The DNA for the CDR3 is TGTGCCAGTAGTATAGGCCAGGGAAGCAACACCTTC.

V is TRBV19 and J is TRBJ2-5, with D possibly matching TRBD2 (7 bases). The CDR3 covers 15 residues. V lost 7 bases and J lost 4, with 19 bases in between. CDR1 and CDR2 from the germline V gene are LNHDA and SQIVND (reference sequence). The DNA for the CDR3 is TGTGCCAGTACCCCGACTAGGGGGGGAGGAGAGACCCAGTACTTC. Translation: CASTPTRGGGETQYF.

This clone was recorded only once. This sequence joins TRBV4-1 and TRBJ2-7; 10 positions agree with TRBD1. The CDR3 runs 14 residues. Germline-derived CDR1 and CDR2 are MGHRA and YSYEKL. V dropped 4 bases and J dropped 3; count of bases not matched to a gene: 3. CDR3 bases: TGCGCCAGCAGCCCGGGACAGGGGCGCTACGAGCAGTACGTC. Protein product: CASSPGQGRYEQYV.

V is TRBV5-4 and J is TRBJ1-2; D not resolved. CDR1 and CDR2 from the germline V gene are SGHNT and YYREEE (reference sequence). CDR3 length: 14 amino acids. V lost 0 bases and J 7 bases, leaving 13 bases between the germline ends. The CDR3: CASSLVEGRGGYTF. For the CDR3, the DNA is TGTGCCAGCAGCTTGGTCGAGGGCAGAGGTGGCTACACCTTC.

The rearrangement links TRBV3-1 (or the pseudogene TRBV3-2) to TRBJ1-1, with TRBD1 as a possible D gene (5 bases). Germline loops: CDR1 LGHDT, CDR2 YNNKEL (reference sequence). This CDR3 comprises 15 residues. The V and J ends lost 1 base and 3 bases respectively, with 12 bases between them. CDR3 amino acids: CASSQGPGGYTEAFF. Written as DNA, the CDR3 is TGTGCCAGCAGCCAAGGGCCGGGGGGATACACTGAAGCTTTCTTT.

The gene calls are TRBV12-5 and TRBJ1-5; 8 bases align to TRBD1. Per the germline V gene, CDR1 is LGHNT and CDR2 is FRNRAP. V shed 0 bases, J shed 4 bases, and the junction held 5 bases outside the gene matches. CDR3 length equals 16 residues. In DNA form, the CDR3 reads TGTGCTAGTGGTTTGGTACCAGGACAGGGAAATCAGCCCCAGCATTTT. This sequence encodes CASGLVPGQGNQPQHF.

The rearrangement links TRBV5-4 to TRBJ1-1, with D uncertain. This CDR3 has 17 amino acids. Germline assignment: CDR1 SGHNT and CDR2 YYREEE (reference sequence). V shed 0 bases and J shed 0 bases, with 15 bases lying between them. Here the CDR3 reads CASSLENSRHMNTEAFF. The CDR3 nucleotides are TGTGCCAGCAGCTTGGAAAACAGTAGGCACATGAACACTGAAGCTTTCTTT.